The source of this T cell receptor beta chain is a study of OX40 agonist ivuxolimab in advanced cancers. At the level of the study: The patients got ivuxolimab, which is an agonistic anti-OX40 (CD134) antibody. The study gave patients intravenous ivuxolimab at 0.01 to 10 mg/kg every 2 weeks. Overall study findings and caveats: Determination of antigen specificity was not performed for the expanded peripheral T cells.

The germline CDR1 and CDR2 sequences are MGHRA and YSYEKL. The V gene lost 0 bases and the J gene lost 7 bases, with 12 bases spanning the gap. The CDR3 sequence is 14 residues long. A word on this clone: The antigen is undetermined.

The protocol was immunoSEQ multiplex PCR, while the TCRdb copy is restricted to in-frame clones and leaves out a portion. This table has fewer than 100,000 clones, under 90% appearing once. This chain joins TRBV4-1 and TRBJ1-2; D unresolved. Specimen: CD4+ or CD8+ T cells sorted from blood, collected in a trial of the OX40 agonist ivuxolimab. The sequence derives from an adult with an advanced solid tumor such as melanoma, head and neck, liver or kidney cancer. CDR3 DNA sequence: TGCGCCAGCAGCCAAGAGCTTGGGCCCCCTGGCTACACCTTC. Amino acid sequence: CASSQELGPPGYTF.